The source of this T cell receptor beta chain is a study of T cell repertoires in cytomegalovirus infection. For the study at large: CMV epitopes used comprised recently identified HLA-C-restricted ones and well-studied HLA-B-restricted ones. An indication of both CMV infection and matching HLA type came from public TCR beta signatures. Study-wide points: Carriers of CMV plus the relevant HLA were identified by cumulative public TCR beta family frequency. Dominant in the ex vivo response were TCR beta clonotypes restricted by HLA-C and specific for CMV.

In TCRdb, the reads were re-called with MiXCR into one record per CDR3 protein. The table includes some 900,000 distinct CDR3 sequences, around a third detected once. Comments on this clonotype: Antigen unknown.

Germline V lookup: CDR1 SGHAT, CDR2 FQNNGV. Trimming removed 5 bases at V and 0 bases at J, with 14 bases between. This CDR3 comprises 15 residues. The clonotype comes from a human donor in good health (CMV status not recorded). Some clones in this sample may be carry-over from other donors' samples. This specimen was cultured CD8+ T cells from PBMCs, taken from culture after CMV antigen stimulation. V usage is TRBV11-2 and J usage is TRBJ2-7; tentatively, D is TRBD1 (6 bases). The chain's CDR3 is CASSLRQVGSYEQYF. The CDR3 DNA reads TGTGCCAGCAGCCTACGACAGGTTGGCTCCTACGAGCAGTACTTC.